This TCR beta chain derives from a study of blood T cell repertoires in COVID-19. Overall study context: PBMCs, B-cell-depleted T cells, or T cells provided the cDNA or gDNA that made up the material.

CDR3 length: 14 residues. CDR1 and CDR2 from the germline V gene are GTSNPN and SVGIG (reference sequence). V dropped 3 bases and J dropped 5; count of bases not matched to a gene: 4. Original processing notes: Estimates of nucleated cell counts were drawn from the amplification of reference gene primers. This table comes from immunoSEQ multiplex PCR, and its TCRdb copy is limited to in-frame clones, with some not included. The DNA gave D and trimming, while V, J and clone size come from that table. This sample has about 220,000 clones, with approximately 84% found just once. The chain carries TRBV30 and TRBJ2-2; 9 bases map to TRBD2. The receptor was derived from a man aged 50-59 years who had recovered from COVID-19. Sample: peripheral blood. The CDR3 loop reads CAWRLAGDTGELFF. The CDR3 bases are TGTGCCTGGAGGTTAGCGGGAGATACCGGGGAGCTGTTTTTT.